The 30 T cell receptor beta chains given below trace back to one sample, sequenced in a study of CD8+CD57+ T cells in acquired aplastic anemia (dated by TCRdb to between 2018 and 2020). TCRdb lists the instrument as Illumina HiSeq 2000. Profiling of TCR beta VDJ combinations and CDR3 sequences used genomic DNA as the template. The raw public data were reprocessed by TCRdb itself: fastp quality trimming at Q25, MiXCR clonotype calling, in-frame beta chains only. Rows with a matching CDR3 protein are joined into one entry that keeps the most common DNA and genes. This sample lists approximately 180,000 distinct CDR3 sequences; around 63% were detected once. Jointly, the top ten make up about 42% of the sample. Expansion of CD8+CD57+ cells had been shown by flow cytometry in the patients chosen for sequencing. Sequenced material: sorted CD4+, CD8+, or CD8+CD57+ T cells (not recorded which) from PBMCs. All receptors come from a human donor with aplastic anemia.

This clonotype was counted at least ten times. The chain couples TRBV7-2 to TRBJ2-7; a weak D match, TRBD1 (6 bases). The CDR3 spans 12 residues. V was cut by 5 bases and J by 2 bases, with 7 bases left in between. The V gene's germline CDR1 is SGHTA and CDR2 FQGNSA. CDR3 coding DNA: TGTGCCAGCAGCAGGGACACCTACGAGCAGTACTTC. Its translation is CASSRDTYEQYF.

As regards this clonotype: A much larger clone differs by one base, so this may be a read error. The genes are TRBV6-6 and TRBJ1-2, with D maybe TRBD1 (6 bases). Trimming pared 2 bases from V and 5 bases from J, leaving 15 bases between. The CDR3 is 15 residues long. From germline, CDR1 is MNHNY and CDR2 SVGAGI (reference sequence). CDR3 bases: TGTGCCAGCAGTTACCTTCGGGGCAGGGGTTATGGCTACACCTTC. Translation: CASSYLRGRGYGYTF.

This clonotype was found many times. The V call is TRBV4-1, the J call TRBJ1-1; D not certain. The CDR3 is 21 amino acids. Trimming cost V 0 bases and J 1 base, with 27 bases left between them. Germline V gene lookup returns CDR1 MGHRA and CDR2 YSYEKL. CDR3 nucleotide sequence: TGCGCCAGCAGCCAAGATCGACTCGGTTTGTCAACCTTACGACAGAACACTGAAGCTTTCTTT. Encoded protein: CASSQDRLGLSTLRQNTEAFF.

This clonotype is medium-sized. V is TRBV28 and J is TRBJ2-7; the match to TRBD1 covers 10 bases. With 7 bases clipped from V and 5 bases from J, the junction kept 5 bases outside the gene matches. The V gene's germline CDR1 is MDHEN and CDR2 SYDVKM. The CDR3 is made up of 13 amino acids. CDR3 DNA: TGTGCCAGCAACCTGGGACAGGGGAACGAGCAGTACTTC. It codes for CASNLGQGNEQYF.

The chain uses TRBV20-1 and TRBJ2-7; no clear D. The CDR3 spans 12 residues. CDR1 is DFQATT, CDR2 SNEGSKA, per germline (reference sequence). V lost 2 bases and J lost 4, with 9 bases in between. This CDR3 is CSARNRRYEQYF. Here the CDR3 DNA reads TGCAGTGCTAGAAATCGGCGGTACGAGCAGTACTTC.

The chain employs TRBV27 and TRBJ2-1; 7 bases are a match to TRBD1. CDR3 length equals 15 residues. Looked up from germline, CDR1 is MNHEY and CDR2 is SMNVEV (reference sequence). The ends lost 6 bases at V and 5 bases at J; junction bases unmatched: 10. CDR3 residues: CASSPTQGVDNEQFF. The CDR3 DNA sequence: TGTGCCAGCAGCCCGACCCAGGGGGTGGACAATGAGCAGTTCTTC.

This chain joins TRBV7-2 and TRBJ2-5, with 8 nucleotides matching TRBD2. Trimming at V came to 6 bases and at J to 5 bases, leaving 20 bases not matched to a gene. CDR1 and CDR2 (germline): SGHTA, FQGNSA. The CDR3 loop spans 18 amino acids. The CDR3 DNA is TGTGCCAGCAGTTCACCACCAGCGGGGGTAACGGGTGGGGAGACCCAGTACTTC. Its protein product is CASSSPPAGVTGGETQYF.

The chain uses TRBV10-3 and TRBJ2-5; tentatively, D is TRBD2 (6 bases). V dropped 5 bases and J dropped 5 bases, with 15 bases sitting between them. Germline values: CDR1 ENHRY, CDR2 SYGVKD. CDR3 length: 14 amino acids. The CDR3 region is CAISPGLARETQYF. The DNA of the CDR3 is TGTGCCATCAGTCCGGGACTTGCTCGGGAGACCCAGTACTTC.

The chain carries TRBV9 and TRBJ1-1, with 10 bases fitting TRBD1. This CDR3 spans 15 amino acids. Per the germline V gene, CDR1 is SGDLS and CDR2 is YYNGEE. The trim removed 3 bases at V and 5 bases at J, leaving 7 bases unmatched. The CDR3 region is CASSARDRGRTEAFF. CDR3 nucleotide sequence: TGTGCCAGCAGCGCCCGGGACAGGGGCAGGACTGAAGCTTTCTTT.

At least ten counts were recorded for this clonotype. The rearrangement joins TRBV11-2 to TRBJ1-2; D is undetermined. CDR1 is SGHAT and CDR2 is FQNNGV in the germline V gene. Trimming took off 5 bases at V and 8 bases at J, with 18 bases between the two ends. The CDR3 is 14 amino acids. The DNA for the CDR3 is TGTGCCAGCAGCCCCACTATATCAATGGGGGGCTACACCTTC. Translated, it gives CASSPTISMGGYTF.

The V gene is TRBV5-4, the J gene TRBJ1-2; D unclear. Looked up from germline, CDR1 is SGHNT and CDR2 is YYREEE (reference sequence). Trimming cost V 4 bases and J 0 bases, with 7 bases left between them. The length of the CDR3 is 13 residues. CDR3: CASSLWANYGYTF. CDR3 DNA sequence: TGTGCCAGCAGCCTCTGGGCTAACTATGGCTACACCTTC.

The J gene is TRBJ2-5, the V gene TRBV9; the D is unclear. The CDR3 contains 14 residues. Germline lookup yields CDR1 SGDLS and CDR2 YYNGEE. The V end lost 1 base, the J end lost 1 base, and 8 bases lay between the germline ends. CDR3 DNA: TGTGCCAGCAGCGTAAGCAGCATCCAAGAGACCCAGTACTTC. This translates into CASSVSSIQETQYF.

This clonotype showed up many times. The chain recombines TRBV5-8 with TRBJ1-2; 9 nucleotides align to TRBD1. The CDR3 totals 15 residues. V was pared by 0 bases and J by 8 bases, with 8 bases of the junction left unmatched. Germline V gene data show CDR1 as SGHTS and CDR2 as YDEGEE. The CDR3 region is CASSLASGQGHGYTF. As DNA, the CDR3 is TGTGCCAGCAGCTTGGCCTCGGGACAGGGTCACGGCTACACCTTC.

The chain combines TRBV20-1 with TRBJ1-6, with D perhaps TRBD1 (6 bases). CDR1 DFQATT and CDR2 SNEGSKA come from the germline V gene (reference sequence). The CDR3 spans 16 residues. V lost 0 bases, J lost 4 bases, and 13 bases lay in between. The CDR3 bases are TGCAGTGCTAGAGATCAGGGGCTGATATATAATTCACCCCTCCACTTT. It encodes CSARDQGLIYNSPLHF.

The rearrangement uses TRBV6-6 and TRBJ2-3; the match to TRBD2 covers 13 bases. The CDR3 sequence is 18 residues long. CDR1 and CDR2 from the germline V gene are MNHNY and SVGAGI (reference sequence). After removal of 4 bases from V and 2 bases from J, the junction contained 9 bases not matched to a gene. The CDR3: CASSSTSGGAEYTDTQYF. The DNA of the CDR3 is TGTGCCAGCAGTTCTACTAGCGGGGGGGCCGAATACACAGATACGCAGTATTTT.

The chain recombines TRBV2 with TRBJ2-1, with D possibly matching TRBD1 (6 bases). Germline V gene data show CDR1 as SNHLY and CDR2 as FYNNEI. The CDR3 contains 11 residues. The V and J ends lost 6 bases and 10 bases respectively, with 10 bases between them. The CDR3 is CASRATGEQFF. The CDR3 bases are TGTGCCAGCAGGGCTACAGGGGAGCAGTTCTTC.

This clonotype came up a few times. J is TRBJ2-7 and V is TRBV2, with 15 nucleotides matching TRBD2. The trim removed 6 bases at V and 6 bases at J, leaving 6 bases unmatched. Germline V gene sequence: CDR1 SNHLY, CDR2 FYNNEI. The CDR3 is 15 residues long. CDR3 nucleotide sequence: TGTGCCAGCAGCAGCTGGGGACTAGCGGGGGGCGAGCAGTACTTC. Amino acid sequence: CASSSWGLAGGEQYF.

This clonotype came up a few times. The gene calls are TRBV14 and TRBJ2-7; D perhaps matches TRBD1 (5 bases). The CDR3 runs to 14 residues. Germline assignment: CDR1 SGHDN and CDR2 FVKESK. V dropped 1 base and J dropped 4 bases, with 11 bases sitting between them. The CDR3 DNA follows: TGTGCCAGCAGCCAAGGGTGGGGCGCGTACGAGCAGTACTTC. Its translation: CASSQGWGAYEQYF.

There are a few counts of this clonotype. V gene TRBV5-6 combines with J gene TRBJ2-7; TRBD2 agrees at 9 bases. Germline values: CDR1 SGHDT, CDR2 YYEEEE. Trimming at V came to 3 bases and at J to 5 bases, leaving 18 bases not matched to a gene. This CDR3 is 18 amino acids long. The CDR3 sequence: CASSSSHGIAGAPHEQYF. CDR3 sequence (DNA): TGTGCCAGCAGCTCGTCCCACGGGATAGCGGGAGCTCCCCACGAGCAGTACTTC.

The V and J genes are TRBV10-2 and TRBJ1-4; perhaps TRBD1 as D (6 bases). V was cut by 3 bases and J by 8 bases, with 16 bases left in between. The CDR3 has 15 amino acids. Germline V gene data show CDR1 as WSHSY and CDR2 as SAAADI. Written as DNA, the CDR3 is TGCGCCAGCAGTGAAGCCCGGGACATAGTGGAAAAACTGTTTTTT. This sequence encodes CASSEARDIVEKLFF.

In the case of this clonotype: Sequence at one end of the junction differs from germline and may be a read error. J is TRBJ2-1 and V is TRBV15; possible D gene TRBD1, 5 bases. The CDR3 is 16 amino acids. CDR1 LNHNV and CDR2 YYDKDF come from the germline V gene (reference sequence). DNA of the CDR3: TGTGCCAGCAGCTTAGGGGTGGGCAGCTCCTACAATGAGCAGTTCTTC. This translates into CASSLGVGSSYNEQFF.

Many counts were recorded for this clonotype. The chain uses TRBV18 and TRBJ2-1; weak D call: TRBD1 (6 bases). The CDR3 extends over 11 amino acids. Trimming took off 4 bases at V and 9 bases at J, with 7 bases between the two ends. CDR1 is KGHSH, CDR2 LQKENI, per germline. The CDR3 sequence: CASSQGVEQFF. The CDR3 nucleotides are TGTGCCAGCTCACAGGGGGTTGAGCAGTTCTTC.

Concerning this clonotype: It may be a read error: a sequence one base away is much more abundant. V usage is TRBV7-6 and J usage is TRBJ1-6; no clear D gene. Germline assignment: CDR1 SGHVS and CDR2 FNYEAQ. This CDR3 region has 12 residues. Deletions cut 5 bases from V and 8 bases from J, with 7 bases between. CDR3: CASSPPDSPLHF. CDR3 sequence (DNA): TGTGCCAGCAGCCCACCGGATTCACCCCTCCACTTT. Filled out from reference TRBV7-6 and TRBJ1-6, the complete variable domain reads GAGVSQSPRYKVTKRGQDVALRCDPISGHVSLYWYRQALGQGPEFLTYFNYEAQQDKSGLPNDRFSAERPEGSISTLTIQRTEQRDSAMYRCASSPPDSPLHFGNGTRLTVT.

A word on this clonotype: A much larger clone lies a single base off, so this may be a read error. Because it lacks the conserved phenylalanine or tryptophan at the end, this CDR3 is likely a read error. The rearrangement links TRBV4-3 to TRBJ2-7, with D possibly being TRBD1 or TRBD2 (5 bases each). Germline values: CDR1 LGHNA, CDR2 YSLEER. The CDR3 extends over 15 amino acids. Trimming stripped 1 base from V and 0 bases from J, with 10 bases between. This chain's CDR3 is CASSQVVGGSYEQYS. CDR3 in DNA: TGCGCCAGCAGCCAAGTCGTTGGGGGCTCCTACGAGCAGTACTCC.

Concerning this clonotype itself: An end of the junction does not agree with germline; a read error may underlie this. The gene calls are TRBV5-4 and TRBJ2-2; 7 bases map to TRBD1. Germline V gene lookup returns CDR1 SGHNT and CDR2 YYREEE (reference sequence). This CDR3 region has 14 residues. The CDR3 region has the DNA TGTGCCAGCAGCCATGGACAGGCCACCGGGGAGCTGTTCTTT. Protein sequence: CASSHGQATGELFF.

This clonotype was found many times. The rearrangement uses TRBV20-1 and TRBJ1-5; D is uncertain. CDR3 length equals 14 residues. Germline CDR1 and CDR2: DFQATT and SNEGSKA (reference sequence). Trimming removed 0 bases from V and 0 bases from J, with 6 bases in between. CDR3 in amino acids: CSARDGHSNQPQHF. For the CDR3, the DNA is TGCAGTGCTAGAGACGGTCATAGCAATCAGCCCCAGCATTTT.

V usage is TRBV20-1 and J usage is TRBJ2-7; TRBD2 is a possible D gene (7 bases). The germline V gene has CDR1 DFQATT and CDR2 SNEGSKA (reference sequence). Trimming took 1 base from V and 4 from J, leaving 14 bases between them. This CDR3 has 14 residues. The CDR3 region is CSARGGGDTYEQYF. CDR3 DNA sequence: TGCAGTGCTAGAGGAGGGGGGGACACGTACGAGCAGTACTTC.

The V and J genes are TRBV20-1 and TRBJ1-1; possible D gene TRBD1, 6 bases. The CDR3 sequence is 12 residues long. V lost 3 bases, J lost 3 bases, and 8 bases lay in between. Germline V gives CDR1 DFQATT, CDR2 SNEGSKA (reference sequence). Written as DNA, the CDR3 is TGCAGTGCTAGCCAGGGGCACACTGAAGCTTTCTTT. It yields the protein CSASQGHTEAFF.

The CDR3 spells CASSPEHRVVTEAFF. The CDR3 bases are TGTGCCAGCAGCCCAGAACACAGGGTTGTCACTGAAGCTTTCTTT. The chain uses TRBV7-6 and TRBJ1-1; D might be TRBD1 (6 bases). CDR1 is SGHVS, CDR2 FNYEAQ, per germline. This CDR3 contains 15 residues. Trimming removed 5 bases at V and 4 bases at J, with 17 bases between.

This clonotype was counted a few times. The gene calls are TRBV12-3 or TRBV12-4 and TRBJ2-5; perhaps D is TRBD1 or TRBD2 (5 bases each). V lost 6 bases and J lost 5, with 13 bases in between. CDR3 length equals 13 residues. The CDR3 loop is CASRPVGEETQYF. CDR3 sequence (DNA): TGTGCCAGCAGGCCCGTAGGGGAGGAGACCCAGTACTTC.